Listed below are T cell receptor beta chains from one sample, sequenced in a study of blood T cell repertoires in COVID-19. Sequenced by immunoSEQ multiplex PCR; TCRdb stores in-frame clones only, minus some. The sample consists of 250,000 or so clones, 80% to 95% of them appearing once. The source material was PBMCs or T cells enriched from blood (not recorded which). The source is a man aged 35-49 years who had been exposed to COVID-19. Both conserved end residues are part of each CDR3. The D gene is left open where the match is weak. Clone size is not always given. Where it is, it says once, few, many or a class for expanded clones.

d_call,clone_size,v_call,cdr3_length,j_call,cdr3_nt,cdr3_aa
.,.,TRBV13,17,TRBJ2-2,.,CASSFGEGQGISGELFF
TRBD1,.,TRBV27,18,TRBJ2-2,TGTGCCAGCAGTTTACTCGCCTGGACAGGGGGCTCGACCGGGGAGCTGTTTTTT,CASSLLAWTGGSTGELFF
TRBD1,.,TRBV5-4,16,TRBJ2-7,TGTGCCAGCAGCTTGGTGGCCACAGGGGTTAGGAACGAGCAGTACTTC,CASSLVATGVRNEQYF
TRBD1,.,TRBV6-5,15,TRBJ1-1,TGTGCCAGCAGAAACATTGGGACAGGGGGCAAGGCAGCTTTCTTT,CASRNIGTGGKAAFF
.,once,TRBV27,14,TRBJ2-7,TGTGCCAGCAGTTTACTCGCCAGCTCCTACGAGCAGTACTTC,CASSLLASSYEQYF
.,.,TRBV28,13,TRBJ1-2,TGTGCCAGCAGTCCGCGACAGGTATATGGCTACACCTTC,CASSPRQVYGYTF
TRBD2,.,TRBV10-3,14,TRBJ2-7,TGTGCCATCAGGAGACTAGCGACTGACTACGAGCAGTACTTC,CAIRRLATDYEQYF
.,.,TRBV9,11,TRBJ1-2,TGTGCCAGCAGCGCGAACTATGGCTACACCTTC,CASSANYGYTF
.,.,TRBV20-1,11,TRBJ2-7,TGCAGTGTTGACAGGTTGGCCGAGCAGTACTTC,CSVDRLAEQYF
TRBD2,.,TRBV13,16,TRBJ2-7,TGTGCCAGCAGCGCGACCGGGACTAGCGGCTCCTACGAGCAGTACTTC,CASSATGTSGSYEQYF
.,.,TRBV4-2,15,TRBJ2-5,TGTGCCAGCAGCCAAGATCCCTCTAGCGTTGAGACCCAGTACTTC,CASSQDPSSVETQYF
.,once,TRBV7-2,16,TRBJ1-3,TGTGCCAGCAGCAACCGCCTCGGGGGATCTGGAAACACCATATATTTT,CASSNRLGGSGNTIYF
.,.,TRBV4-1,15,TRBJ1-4,TGCGCCAGCAGCGGAAGGACAGCAACTAATGAAAAACTGTTTTTT,CASSGRTATNEKLFF
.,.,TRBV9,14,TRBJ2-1,TGTGCCAGCAGCGTAGAGGTCATGAGCGATGAGCAGTTCTTC,CASSVEVMSDEQFF
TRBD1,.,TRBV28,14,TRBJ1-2,TGTGCCAGCAGTCCCCGGGACAGGGGGTATGGCTACACCTTC,CASSPRDRGYGYTF
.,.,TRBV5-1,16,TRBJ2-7,TGCGCCAGCAGCTTGGAGAGTAGCGGAAACCCCTACGAGCAGTACTTC,CASSLESSGNPYEQYF
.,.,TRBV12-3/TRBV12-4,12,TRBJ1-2,TGTGCCAGCGCGGGGATCTCCCCTGGCTACACCTTC,CASAGISPGYTF
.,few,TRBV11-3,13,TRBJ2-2,TGTGCCAGCAGCTTAGGCGGGGCCGGGGAGCTGTTTTTT,CASSLGGAGELFF
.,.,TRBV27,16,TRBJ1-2,TGTGCCAGCAGTTTGGAGTGGGCCTCCAGGGACTATGGCTACACCTTC,CASSLEWASRDYGYTF
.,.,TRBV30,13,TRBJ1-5,TGTGCCTGGAGTGAAGAGGGTAATCAGCCCCAGCATTTT,CAWSEEGNQPQHF
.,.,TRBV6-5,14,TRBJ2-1,TGTGCCAGCTCAAGGAGTCTGACCTACAATGAGCAGTTCTTC,CASSRSLTYNEQFF
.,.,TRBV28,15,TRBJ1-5,TGTGCCAGCAGATCCGAGGGAACGGGCAATCAGCCCCAGCATTTT,CASRSEGTGNQPQHF
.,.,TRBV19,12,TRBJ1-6,TGTGCCAGTAGTATGGGGCGGTCACCCCTCCACTTT,CASSMGRSPLHF
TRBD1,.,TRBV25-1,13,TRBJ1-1,TGTGCCAGCAGTGGGGACAGCCAGTTTGAAGCTTTCTTT,CASSGDSQFEAFF
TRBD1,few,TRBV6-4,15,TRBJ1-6,TGTGCCAGCAGTAAAGGACAGGGAGATAATTCACCCCTCCACTTT,CASSKGQGDNSPLHF
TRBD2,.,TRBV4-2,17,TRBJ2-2,TGTGCCAGCAGCCTATCAAGTAGCGGGAGGGTGGCCGGGGAGCTGTTTTTT,CASSLSSSGRVAGELFF
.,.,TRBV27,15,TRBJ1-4,TGTGCCAGCAGTTCCTCGGACAGCTCTAATGAAAAACTGTTTTTT,CASSSSDSSNEKLFF
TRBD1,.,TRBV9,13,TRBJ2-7,TGTGCCAGCAGCCGGGACAGCCTGGGAGAGCAGTACTTC,CASSRDSLGEQYF
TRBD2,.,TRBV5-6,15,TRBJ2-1,TGTGCCAGCAGCTGGAGCGGGAGCTCCTACAATGAGCAGTTCTTC,CASSWSGSSYNEQFF
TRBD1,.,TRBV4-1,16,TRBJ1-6,TGCGCCAGCAGCCCCACGGACAGGGGGCTTAATTCACCCCTCCACTTT,CASSPTDRGLNSPLHF
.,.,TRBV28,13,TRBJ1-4,TGTGCCAGCAAAGGAGACTCCCCTGAAAAACTGTTTTTT,CASKGDSPEKLFF
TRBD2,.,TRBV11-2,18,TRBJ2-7,TGTGCCAGCAGCCAGGGACTAGCGGGAGGGCCTTTGTCCTACGAGCAGTACTTC,CASSQGLAGGPLSYEQYF
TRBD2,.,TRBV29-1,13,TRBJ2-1,TGCAGCGGGAGGCCTAGCGGGAGGAATGAGCAGTTCTTC,CSGRPSGRNEQFF
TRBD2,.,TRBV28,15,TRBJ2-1,TGTGCCAGCATGTGGGCTAGCGGGACCTACAATGAGCAGTTCTTC,CASMWASGTYNEQFF
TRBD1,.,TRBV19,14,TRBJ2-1,TGTGCCAGTAGCCCAGGACAGGGGGCTAATGAGCAGTTCTTC,CASSPGQGANEQFF
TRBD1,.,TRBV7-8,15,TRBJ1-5,TGTGCCAGCAGCTTTAGACAGGGAAGGACTCAGCCCCAGCATTTT,CASSFRQGRTQPQHF
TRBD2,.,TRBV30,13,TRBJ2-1,TGTGCCTGGATTAGCGGGAGGGCCGGTGAGCAGTTCTTC,CAWISGRAGEQFF
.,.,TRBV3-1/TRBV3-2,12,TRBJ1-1,TGTGCCAGCAGCCAAGGAGGCGCTGAAGCCTTCTTT,CASSQGGAEAFF
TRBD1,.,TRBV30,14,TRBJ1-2,TGTGCCTGGGATGAGGGACAGGCGGTTGGTGGCTACACCTTC,CAWDEGQAVGGYTF
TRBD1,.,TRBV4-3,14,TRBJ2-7,TGCGCCAGCAGCCAAGCGGGACAGAGCTACGAGCAGTACTTC,CASSQAGQSYEQYF
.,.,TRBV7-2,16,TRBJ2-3,TGTGCCAGCAGCTTATTTACAGAATCTAGCACAGATACGCAGTATTTT,CASSLFTESSTDTQYF
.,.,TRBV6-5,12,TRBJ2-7,TGTGCCAGCAGGGGACAAGCCTACGAGCAGTACTTC,CASRGQAYEQYF
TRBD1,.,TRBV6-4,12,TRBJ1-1,TGTGCCAGCAGTGACGATACAGGGGAAACTTTCTTT,CASSDDTGETFF
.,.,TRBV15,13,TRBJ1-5,TGTGCCACCAGCAGAGTCTCGGGTGAGCCCCAGCATTTT,CATSRVSGEPQHF
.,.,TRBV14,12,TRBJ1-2,TGTGCCAGCAGCCGAGACAGACTCGGCTACACCTTC,CASSRDRLGYTF
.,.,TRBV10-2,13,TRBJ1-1,TGCGCCAGCAGTGAGACAGGCAACACTGAAGCTTTCTTT,CASSETGNTEAFF
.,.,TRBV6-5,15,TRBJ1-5,TGTGCCAGCAGTTACTCGGGCAGTAGCAATCAGCCCCAGCATTTT,CASSYSGSSNQPQHF
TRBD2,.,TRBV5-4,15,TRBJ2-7,TGTGCCAGCAGCCGAACGACTAGCGGCGGGGGCGAGCAGTACTTC,CASSRTTSGGGEQYF
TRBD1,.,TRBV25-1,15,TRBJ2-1,TGTGCCAGCAGTGAAGGTCAGGGGGCAAGGAATGAGCAGTTCTTC,CASSEGQGARNEQFF
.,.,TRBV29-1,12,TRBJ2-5,TGCAGCGCCAAGACTACACGAGAGACCCAGTACTTC,CSAKTTRETQYF
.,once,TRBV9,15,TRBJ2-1,TGTGCCAGCAGCGTAGAAGGAGGGATTTACAATGAGCAGTTCTTC,CASSVEGGIYNEQFF
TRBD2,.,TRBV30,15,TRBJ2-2,TGTGCCTGGGGGGGACTAGCGGGAATCACCGGGGAGCTGTTTTTT,CAWGGLAGITGELFF
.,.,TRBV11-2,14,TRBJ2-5,TGTGCCAGCACCAACCCCGAAGCACTGGAGACCCAGTACTTC,CASTNPEALETQYF
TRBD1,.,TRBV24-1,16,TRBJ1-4,TGTGCCACCAGTGACCCCTCAGGGGGTGCGGGTGAAAAACTGTTTTTT,CATSDPSGGAGEKLFF
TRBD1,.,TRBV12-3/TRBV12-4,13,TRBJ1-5,TGTGCCAGCAGTTTGACAGGGAACCAGCCCCAGCATTTT,CASSLTGNQPQHF
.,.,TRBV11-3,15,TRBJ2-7,TGTGCCAGCAGCTTAGTAGCGGAGAATACCTACGAGCAGTACTTC,CASSLVAENTYEQYF
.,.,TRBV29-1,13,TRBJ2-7,TGCAGCGTTCCCCTCGGGAGCAACTACGAGCAGTACTTC,CSVPLGSNYEQYF
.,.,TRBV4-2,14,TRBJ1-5,TGTGCCAGCAGCCAGGAGATCAGCAATCAGCCCCAGCATTTT,CASSQEISNQPQHF